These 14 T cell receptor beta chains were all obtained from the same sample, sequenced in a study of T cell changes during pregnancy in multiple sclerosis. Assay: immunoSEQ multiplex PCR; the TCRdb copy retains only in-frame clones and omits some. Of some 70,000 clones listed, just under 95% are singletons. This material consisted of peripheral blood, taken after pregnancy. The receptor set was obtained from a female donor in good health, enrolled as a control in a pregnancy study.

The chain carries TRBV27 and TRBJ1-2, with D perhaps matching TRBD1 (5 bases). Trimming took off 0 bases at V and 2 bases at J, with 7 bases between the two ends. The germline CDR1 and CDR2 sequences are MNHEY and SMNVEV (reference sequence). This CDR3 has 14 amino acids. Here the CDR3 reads CASSLSQGNYGYTF. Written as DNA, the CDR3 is TGTGCCAGCAGTTTATCTCAGGGCAACTATGGCTACACCTTC.

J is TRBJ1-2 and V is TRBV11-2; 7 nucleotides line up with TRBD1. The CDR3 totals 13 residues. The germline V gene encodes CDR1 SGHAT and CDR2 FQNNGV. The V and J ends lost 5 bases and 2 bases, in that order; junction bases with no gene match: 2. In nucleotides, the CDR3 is TGTGCCAGCAGCCCGACAGGGAACTATGGCTACACCTTC. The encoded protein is CASSPTGNYGYTF.

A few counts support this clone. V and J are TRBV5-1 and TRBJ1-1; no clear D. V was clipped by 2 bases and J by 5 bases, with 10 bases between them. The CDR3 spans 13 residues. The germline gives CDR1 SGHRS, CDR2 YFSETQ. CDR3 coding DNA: TGCGCCAGCAGCTTTGAGGGTCGGACTGAAGCTTTCTTT. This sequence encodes CASSFEGRTEAFF.

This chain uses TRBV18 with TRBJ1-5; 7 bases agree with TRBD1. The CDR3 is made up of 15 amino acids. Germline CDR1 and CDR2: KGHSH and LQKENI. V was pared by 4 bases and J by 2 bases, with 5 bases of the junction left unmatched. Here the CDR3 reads CASSRDSYGNQPQHF. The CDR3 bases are TGTGCCAGCTCACGGGACAGCTACGGCAATCAGCCCCAGCATTTT.

The CDR3 DNA follows: TGCGCCAGCAGCCAAGAGGAGGGAAACACCGGGGAGCTGTTTTTT. Translation: CASSQEEGNTGELFF. The chain couples TRBV4-3 to TRBJ2-2; D perhaps matches TRBD2 (6 bases). Trimming removed 0 bases at V and 2 bases at J, with 7 bases between. The CDR3 length is 15 residues. Germline V gene sequence: CDR1 LGHNA, CDR2 YSLEER.

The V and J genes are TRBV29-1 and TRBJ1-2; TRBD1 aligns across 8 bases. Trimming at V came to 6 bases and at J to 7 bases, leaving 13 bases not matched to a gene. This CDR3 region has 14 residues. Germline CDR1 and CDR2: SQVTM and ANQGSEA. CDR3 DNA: TGCAGCGTGGACGACCACAGGGGGTCAGGTGGCTACACCTTC. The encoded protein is CSVDDHRGSGGYTF.

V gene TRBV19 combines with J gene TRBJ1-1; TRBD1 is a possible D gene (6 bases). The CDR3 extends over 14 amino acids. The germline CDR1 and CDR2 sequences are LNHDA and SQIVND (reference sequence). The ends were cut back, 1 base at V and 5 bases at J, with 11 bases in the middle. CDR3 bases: TGTGCCAGTAGTATAGCAGGGGTGAGGACTGAAGCTTTCTTT. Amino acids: CASSIAGVRTEAFF.

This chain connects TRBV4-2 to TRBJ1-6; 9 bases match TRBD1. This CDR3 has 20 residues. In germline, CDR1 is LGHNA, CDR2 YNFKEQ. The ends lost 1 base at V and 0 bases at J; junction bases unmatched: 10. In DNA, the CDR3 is TGTGCCAGCAGCCAAGGAGAAGGACAGGGGCTGAGCTCCTATAATTCACCCCTCCACTTT. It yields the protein CASSQGEGQGLSSYNSPLHF.

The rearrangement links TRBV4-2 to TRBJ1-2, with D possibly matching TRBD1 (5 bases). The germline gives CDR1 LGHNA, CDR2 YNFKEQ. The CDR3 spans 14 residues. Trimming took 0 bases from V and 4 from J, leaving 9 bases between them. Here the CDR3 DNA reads TGTGCCAGCAGCCAAGAGAGACAGACCTATGGCTACACCTTC. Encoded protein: CASSQERQTYGYTF.

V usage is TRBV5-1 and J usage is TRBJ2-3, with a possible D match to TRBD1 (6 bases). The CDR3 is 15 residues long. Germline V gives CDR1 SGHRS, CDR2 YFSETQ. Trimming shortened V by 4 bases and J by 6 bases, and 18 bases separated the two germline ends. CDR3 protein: CASSRGPGGVDTQYF. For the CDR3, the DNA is TGCGCCAGCAGCCGAGGACCTGGGGGCGTGGATACGCAGTATTTT.

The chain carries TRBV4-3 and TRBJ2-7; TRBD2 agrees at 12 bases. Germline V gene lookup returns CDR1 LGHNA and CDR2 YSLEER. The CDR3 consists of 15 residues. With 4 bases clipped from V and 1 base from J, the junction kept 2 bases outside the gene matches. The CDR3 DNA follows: TGCGCCAGCAGCCCGACTAGCGGGGGTTCCTACGAGCAGTACTTC. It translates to CASSPTSGGSYEQYF.

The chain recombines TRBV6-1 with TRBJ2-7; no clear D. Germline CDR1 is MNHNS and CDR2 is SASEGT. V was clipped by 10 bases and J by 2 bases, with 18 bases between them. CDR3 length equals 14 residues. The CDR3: CATRPRLTTYEQYF. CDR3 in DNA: TGTGCCACCCGCCCCCGGCTGACAACCTACGAGCAGTACTTC.

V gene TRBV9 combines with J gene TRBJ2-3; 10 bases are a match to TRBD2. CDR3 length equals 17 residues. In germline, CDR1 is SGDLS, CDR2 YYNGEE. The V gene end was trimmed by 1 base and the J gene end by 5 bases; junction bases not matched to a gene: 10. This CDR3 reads CASSVRASGSAGDTQYF. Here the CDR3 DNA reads TGTGCCAGCAGCGTACGGGCTAGCGGGAGCGCGGGAGATACGCAGTATTTT. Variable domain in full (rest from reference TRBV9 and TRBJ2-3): DSGVTQTPKHLITATGQRVTLRCSPRSGDLSVYWYQQSLDQGLQFLIQYYNGEERAKGNILERFSAQQFPDLHSELNLSSLELGDSALYFCASSVRASGSAGDTQYFGPGTRLTVL.

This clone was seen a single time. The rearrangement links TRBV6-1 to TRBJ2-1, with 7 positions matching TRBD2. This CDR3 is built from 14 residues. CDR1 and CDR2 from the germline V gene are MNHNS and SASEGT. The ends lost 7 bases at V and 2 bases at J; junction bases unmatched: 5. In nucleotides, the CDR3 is TGTGCCAGCAATGCGGGGGACGCCTACAATGAGCAGTTCTTC. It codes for CASNAGDAYNEQFF.